This T cell receptor (beta chain) was obtained from a study of beta chain features in type 1 diabetes (dated by TCRdb to between 2018 and 2020). About the study as a whole: Patients and healthy donors did not differ in mean age, gender distribution, total cell number or subset yield. A total of some 100,000,000 sorted cells were examined across all samples, and a strong correlation was observed between cell number per subset and RNA yield. The study compared the TCRB repertoires of sorted circulating CD4+ T cell subsets in recently diagnosed type 1 diabetes patients with those in matched healthy donors. Regulatory and stem cell-like memory subsets were obtained from only 8 patients and about 8 healthy donors, while naive and central memory subsets were obtained from all 30 or so donors. Summary of the overall study and its limitations: Naive, central memory and regulatory TCRB repertoires appeared to be more alike among patients than among healthy donors. Because small numbers of individuals were included in the HLA sub-analyses, any influence of HLA type on TCRB rearrangement was left unresolved. A moderate but significant shortening of TCRB CDR3 length was observed in type 1 diabetes patients in all four CD4+ subsets. Because cDNA rather than genomic DNA was sequenced, highly expressing activated cells could have been over-represented, although no difference in activation and CD3 levels was found between groups. At VDJ recombination sites, type 1 diabetes patients had fewer insertions and more deleted nucleotides, which implies abnormalities in thymic rearrangement. PCR may preferentially amplify shorter templates, but because patient and control samples were amplified and corrected together, any resulting skew would affect both groups equally.

Each donor gave one peripheral blood draw, approximately 0.11 L on average, collected into heparinised tubes. Using a panel that included CD45RO, CCR7, CD25, CD127, CD95 and CD27, naive, central memory, regulatory and stem cell-like memory CD4+ T cells were sorted on a BD FACSAria II. Purity was above 95% for every sorted population. PBMCs were isolated right away by Lymphoprep density gradient centrifugation and were stained directly, without culture. To minimize batch effects, samples were stained and sorted in pairs, one healthy donor with one patient per experiment. The germline ends are 11 bases apart after V is trimmed by 7 bases and J by 5 bases. The CDR3 goes from the cysteine to the phenylalanine over 11 residues. Only CDR3 DNA remains: 33 bases, in frame from the first base. The germline V gene provides CDR1 SQVTM and CDR2 ANQGSEA. Comment on this clone: Its antigen target is currently unknown. No base qualities exist here, and no much larger clone lies one base off it.

The High Capacity cDNA Reverse Transcription Kit was used to reverse transcribe all of the isolated RNA, meaning that expressed TCRB transcripts were what got sequenced. Naive, central memory and regulatory T cell samples underwent deep immunoSEQ sequencing, averaging around 4 million total reads per sample. Sorted cells were lysed in RLT buffer, and RNA was extracted using DNase-treated RNeasy Micro or Mini kits according to cell number. Each cell subset was processed on its own to prevent cross-contamination, while patient and healthy donor samples were processed together. The immunoSEQ multiplex PCR was used to amplify TCRB sequences from cDNA, yielding 87-bp fragments that span the CDR3 region. Sequencing of the amplicons was done on the Illumina HiSeq platform. Per the original workflow: PCR bias was computationally corrected using synthetic template baselines, reads within Hamming distance 2 were collapsed, and singletons that could not be merged were discarded. Reads were aligned against IMGT so that V, D and J genes, CDR3 length and insertions or deletions at six rearrangement sites could be assigned. Within each subset, clonotype counts were normalized to sorted cell number, and only after that were true diversity and Gini coefficients computed with the tcR R package. The overlap coefficient, calculated on TCRB nucleotide sequences, was used to measure repertoire sharing. The immuneACCESS repertoire file appears here via TCRdb, limited to in-frame rearrangements. These files lack a portion of the clones; in checked studies, under half of the deficit traces to unresolved V genes, and the cause of the others is not known. Clone size and the V and J calls come from that table; the DNA yielded D and trimming. In this sample the table shows more than 150,000 clones, approximately 10% of which occur a single time. Roughly 2% of the sample belongs to the ten largest clones.

The receptor was derived from a man younger than 35 in good health. The V and J genes are TRBV29-1 and TRBJ2-5, with no reliable assignment of the D segment. What was sequenced was central memory CD4+ T cells from blood. The DNA sequence reads TGCAGCGCCACTTTAGGGGAGACCCAGTACTTC. This gives the protein CSATLGETQYF.